A selection of T cell receptor beta chains follows, all from one sample in a study of response to subunit inactivated influenza vaccine. MiXCR was run by TCRdb on the RT-PCR reads, yielding one entry per CDR3 protein. Here the sample spans around 200,000 distinct CDR3 sequences, approximately 12% being singletons. These data were also reused for a study on T cells expressing NK-cell markers.

This specimen was CD8+ T cells sorted from PBMCs, taken about 11 days after vaccination. The receptors shown here come from a man aged 45-65 years who received an inactivated influenza vaccine. CDR3s include the opening cysteine and the closing phenylalanine or tryptophan. The D gene is left open where the match is weak. A clone size is listed for some rows: how often the clone was seen (once, few, many), or a class if it is expanded.

few	TRBV4-2	TRBD2	TRBJ2-5	TGTGCCAGCAGCACCCCTATCGGGAAGACTAGCGGGGGACGACAAGAGACCCAGTACTTC	CASSTPIGKTSGGRQETQYF
NA	TRBV7-8	NA	TRBJ2-1	TGTGCCAGCAGCTTAGGTGCGGGGTACTACAATGAGCAGTTCTTC	CASSLGAGYYNEQFF
NA	TRBV28	NA	TRBJ2-3	TGTGCCAGCAGTCCCGTACGCGGGAACACAGATACGCAGTATTTT	CASSPVRGNTDTQYF
NA	TRBV10-3	NA	TRBJ2-3	TGTGCCATCAGCGAACCTGGCGTGTTGCCTAGCACAGATACGCAGTATTTT	CAISEPGVLPSTDTQYF
NA	TRBV30	TRBD2	TRBJ2-7	TGTGCCTGGACAGGGGTAGGACTAGCGGGGGAGTACTACGAGCAGTACTTC	CAWTGVGLAGEYYEQYF
few	TRBV15	TRBD2	TRBJ2-7	TGTGCCACCAGCAGTGGCCTCCTAGCGGGAGTCATCTACGAGCAGTACTTC	CATSSGLLAGVIYEQYF
NA	TRBV12-3/TRBV12-4	TRBD2	TRBJ2-1	TGTGCCAGCAGTTTAACCCCCCTAGCGGGGGACTACAATGAGCAGTTCTTC	CASSLTPLAGDYNEQFF
NA	TRBV28	NA	TRBJ2-7	TGTGCCAGCACCCCAGGGTCGAACGAGCAGTACTTC	CASTPGSNEQYF
NA	TRBV4-3	NA	TRBJ2-5	TGCGCCAGCAGCCAAGGCTTTTGCGTAGGAGAGACCCAGTACTTC	CASSQGFCVGETQYF
NA	TRBV19	TRBD2	TRBJ2-3	TGTGCCAGTAGCGAGGAGTTAAGGCTAGCGGGTGATACGCAGTATTTT	CASSEELRLAGDTQYF
few	TRBV6-5	NA	TRBJ1-2	TGTGCCAGCAGTTACTCGATCTACACCCCAGGCGATGGCTACACCTTC	CASSYSIYTPGDGYTF
few	TRBV10-2	NA	TRBJ2-3	TGCGCCAGCAGTGAGATCGCAGGCGGGGTCACAGATACGCAGTATTTT	CASSEIAGGVTDTQYF
many	TRBV4-1	NA	TRBJ1-1	TGCGCCAGCAGCCAATTCGGGGACACTGAAGCTTTCTTT	CASSQFGDTEAFF
NA	TRBV13	NA	TRBJ2-1	TGTGCCAGCAGCTTGTTCCGCGAGCAGTTCTTC	CASSLFREQFF